The clone carrying this T cell receptor beta chain came up many times. Its antigen is undetermined. The data derive from a study of T cells after yellow fever vaccination. Study-level points and caveats: Post-booster samples contained most primary-vaccination clones (approximately 97% CD4, 88% CD8). Repertoires obtained by FACS sorting could include abundant clonotypes that entered as contaminants from the bulk population.

Template-switching 5'RACE yielded the TCR cDNA; a universal primer site and UMIs were added in the process. TCRdb processed the 5' RACE reads anew with MiXCR; each CDR3 protein has one entry. The sample has about 340,000 distinct CDR3 sequences; under 15% are singletons. Trimming removed 1 base from V and 7 bases from J, with 10 bases in between. CDR1 and CDR2 (germline): SQVTM, ANQGSEA. The CDR3 is 12 residues long. The source material was CD4+ T cells sorted from PBMCs, sampled 15 days after the yellow fever booster vaccination. This sequence joins TRBV29-1 and TRBJ1-1, with D unresolved. The sequence derives from a man between 18 and 29 years old who received the YFV17D yellow fever vaccine. The CDR3 here is CSVEVPRIEAFF. The CDR3 DNA is TGCAGCGTTGAAGTCCCCCGGATTGAAGCTTTCTTT.